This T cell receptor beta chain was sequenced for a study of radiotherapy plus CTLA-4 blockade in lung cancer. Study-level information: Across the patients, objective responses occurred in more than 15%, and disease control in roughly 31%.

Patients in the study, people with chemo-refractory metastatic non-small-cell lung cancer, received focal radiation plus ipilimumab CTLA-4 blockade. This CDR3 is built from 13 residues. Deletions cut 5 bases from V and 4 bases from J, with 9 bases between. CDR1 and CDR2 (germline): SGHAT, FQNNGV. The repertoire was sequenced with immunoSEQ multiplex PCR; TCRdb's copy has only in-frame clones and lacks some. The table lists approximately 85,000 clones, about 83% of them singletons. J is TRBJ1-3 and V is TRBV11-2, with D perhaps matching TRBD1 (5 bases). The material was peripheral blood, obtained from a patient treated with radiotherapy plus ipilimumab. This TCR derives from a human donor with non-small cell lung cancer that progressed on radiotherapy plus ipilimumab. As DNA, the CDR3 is TGTGCCAGCAGCCTAGCAGGGGGAAACACCATATATTTT. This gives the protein CASSLAGGNTIYF.